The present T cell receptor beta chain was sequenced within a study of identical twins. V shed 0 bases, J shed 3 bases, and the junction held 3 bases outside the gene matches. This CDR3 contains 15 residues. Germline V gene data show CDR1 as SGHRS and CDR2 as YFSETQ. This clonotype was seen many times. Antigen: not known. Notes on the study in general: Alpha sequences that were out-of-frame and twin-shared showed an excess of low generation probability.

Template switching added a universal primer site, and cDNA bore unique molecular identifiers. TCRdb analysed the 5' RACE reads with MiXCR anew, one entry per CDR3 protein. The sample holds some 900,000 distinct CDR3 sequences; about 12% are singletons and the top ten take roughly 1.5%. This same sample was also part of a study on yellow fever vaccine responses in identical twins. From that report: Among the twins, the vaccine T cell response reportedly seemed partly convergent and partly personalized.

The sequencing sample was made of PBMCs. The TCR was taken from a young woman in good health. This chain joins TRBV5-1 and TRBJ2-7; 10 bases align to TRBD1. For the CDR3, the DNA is TGCGCCAGCAGCTTGGCGGGGACAGGGGTCTACGAGCAGTACTTC. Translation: CASSLAGTGVYEQYF.